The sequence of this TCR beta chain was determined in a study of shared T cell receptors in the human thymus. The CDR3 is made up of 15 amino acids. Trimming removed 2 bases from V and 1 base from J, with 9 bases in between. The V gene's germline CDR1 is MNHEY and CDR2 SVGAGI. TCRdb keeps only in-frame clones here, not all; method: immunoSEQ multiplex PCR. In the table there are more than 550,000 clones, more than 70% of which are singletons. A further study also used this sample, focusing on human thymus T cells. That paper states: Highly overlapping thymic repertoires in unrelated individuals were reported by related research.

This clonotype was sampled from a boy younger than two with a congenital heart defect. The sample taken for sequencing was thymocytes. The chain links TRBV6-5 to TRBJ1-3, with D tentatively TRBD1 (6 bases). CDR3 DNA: TGTGCCAGCAGTTACGCCGGACAGTCTGGAAACACCATATATTTT. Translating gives CASSYAGQSGNTIYF.